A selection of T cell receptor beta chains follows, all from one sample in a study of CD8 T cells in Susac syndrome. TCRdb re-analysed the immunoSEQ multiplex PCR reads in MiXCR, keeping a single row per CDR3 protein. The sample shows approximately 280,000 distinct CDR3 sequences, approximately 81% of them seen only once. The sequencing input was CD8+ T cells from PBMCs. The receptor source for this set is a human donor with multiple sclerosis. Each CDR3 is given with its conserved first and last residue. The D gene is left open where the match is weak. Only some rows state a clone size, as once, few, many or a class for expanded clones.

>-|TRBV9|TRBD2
CASSVEWTSNYEQYF
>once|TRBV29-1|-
CSVIPAPRTQYF
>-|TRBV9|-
CASSGDLTNTEAFF
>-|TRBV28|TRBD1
CASTPTGGGYEQYF
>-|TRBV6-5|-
CASSHTDTDTQYF
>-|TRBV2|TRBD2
CASSEAVTSGRRGEQFF
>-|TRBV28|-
CASSLLWSGQETQYF
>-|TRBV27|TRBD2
CASSLLSIAGGGGYEQYF
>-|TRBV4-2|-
CASSQGAKTGNTIYF
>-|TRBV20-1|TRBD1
CSATLGQGGTGELFF
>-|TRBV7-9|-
CASSLAPWGTYEQYF
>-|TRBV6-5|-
CASSYEADDISYEQYF
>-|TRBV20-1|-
CSARAAVAYNEQFF
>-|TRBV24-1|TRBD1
CATSDGQGGQYF
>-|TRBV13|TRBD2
CASSLTPGLAGVEQFF
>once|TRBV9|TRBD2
CASSGSGRHYNEQFF
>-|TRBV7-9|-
CASSPGSLRGNIQYF
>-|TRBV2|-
CASSAGYNQPQHF
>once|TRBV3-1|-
CASSSLPDTGELFF
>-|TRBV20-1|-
CSACQVTGRTGELFF
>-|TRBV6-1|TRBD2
CASSDWTSGRPEQFF
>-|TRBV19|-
CASTPDVRYVEAFF
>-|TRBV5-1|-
CASSHDDEQFF
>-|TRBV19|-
CASKVPGDEQYF
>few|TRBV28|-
CASSPYTGELFF
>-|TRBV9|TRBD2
CASSVRLAGLYNEQFF
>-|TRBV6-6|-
CASSYSNGDNQETQYF
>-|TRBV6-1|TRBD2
CASKGTGGAYEQYF
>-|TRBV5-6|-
CASSLVLEGSTDTQYF
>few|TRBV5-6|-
CASSLNIYEQYF
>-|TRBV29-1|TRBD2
CSGIAGGPYNEQFF
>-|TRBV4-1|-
CASSLEVRLTGELFF
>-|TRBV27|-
CASSLIFGTEQFF
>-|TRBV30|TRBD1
CAWSVGTGEHEQYF
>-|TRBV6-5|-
CASRSDGDSNQPQHF
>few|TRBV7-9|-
CASSHWQDNTYEQYF
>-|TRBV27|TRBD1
CASSPRRTGMMIGELFF
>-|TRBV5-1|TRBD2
CASRLTSASTDTQYF
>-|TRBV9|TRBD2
CASSVEGTSGGSYNEQFF
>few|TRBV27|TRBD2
CASSSLSSGLSYEQYF
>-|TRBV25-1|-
CASSEEGRRAYEQYF
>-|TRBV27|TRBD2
CASRLAGGTVGYEQYF
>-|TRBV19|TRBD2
CASRIWRESDEQFF
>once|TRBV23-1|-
CAGPADYTSYEQYF
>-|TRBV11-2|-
CASSLIRDYQETQYF
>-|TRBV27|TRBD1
CASSWTGGNEQYF
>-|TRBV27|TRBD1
CASSPTGGNYGYTF
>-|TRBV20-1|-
CSAPYGYTF
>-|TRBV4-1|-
CASSQGSRGNYGYTF
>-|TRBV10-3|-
CAVRDKDSYEQYF
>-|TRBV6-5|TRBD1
CASSYRDRGRESGELFF
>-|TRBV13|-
CASKGEGSFPGANVLTF
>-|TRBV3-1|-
CASSQEMRGKGGGEQFF
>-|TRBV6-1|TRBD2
CASLGVRAGATPNEQFF